These 30 T cell receptor beta chains originate from one sample sequenced in a study of PD-L1 blockade in urothelial cancer. Time point: pretreatment peripheral blood. Sequencing used immunoSEQ multiplex PCR; TCRdb keeps in-frame clones, though not all of them. This repertoire shows approximately 100,000 clones, 89% found once; its top ten account for roughly 0.97%. Material: PBMCs, obtained around atezolizumab (anti-PD-L1) treatment. All receptors come from an elderly woman with urothelial cancer.

This rearrangement joins TRBV11-2 to TRBJ2-5; TRBD2 matches 10 bases. Germline values: CDR1 SGHAT, CDR2 FQNNGV. V lost 1 base and J lost 5; bases outside the gene matches: 4. The CDR3 spans 15 residues. CDR3 DNA: TGTGCCAGCAGCTTAGGTGGTAGCGGGGGGGAGACCCAGTACTTC. Its translation: CASSLGGSGGETQYF.

The rearrangement uses TRBV19 and TRBJ2-7; D unclear. The CDR3 contains 12 residues. V dropped 3 bases and J dropped 4 bases, with 7 bases sitting between them. The germline gives CDR1 LNHDA, CDR2 SQIVND (reference sequence). CDR3 sequence reads: CASSIGEYEQYF. DNA for the CDR3: TGTGCCAGTAGTATTGGAGAATACGAGCAGTACTTC.

The V and J genes are TRBV10-3 and TRBJ1-1, with 7 bases matching TRBD1. CDR1 is ENHRY, CDR2 SYGVKD, per germline. The V segment lost 6 bases and the J segment 0 bases; nucleotides outside the gene matches: 7. The CDR3 sequence is 15 residues long. CDR3 DNA sequence: TGTGCCATCAGCAAGGCCGGGACAGTGAACACTGAAGCTTTCTTT. This codes for CAISKAGTVNTEAFF.

The chain has TRBV2 and TRBJ1-5, with TRBD1 matching over 8 bases. From germline, CDR1 is SNHLY and CDR2 FYNNEI. The CDR3 contains 20 residues. V shed 3 bases and J 0 bases; nucleotides not matched to a gene: 16. The CDR3 loop reads CASSDPAWRDRYNSNQPQHF. CDR3 DNA: TGTGCCAGCAGTGATCCGGCGTGGCGGGACAGGTACAATAGCAATCAGCCCCAGCATTTT.

The gene calls are TRBV6-1 and TRBJ1-2; D not resolved. This CDR3 has 14 amino acids. The germline gives CDR1 MNHNS, CDR2 SASEGT. Trimming took 4 bases from V and 4 from J, leaving 13 bases between them. The CDR3 loop reads CASSATAFGYGYTF. The CDR3 DNA follows: TGTGCCAGCAGTGCTACAGCTTTCGGCTATGGCTACACCTTC.

This chain joins TRBV16 and TRBJ1-2; a weak D match, TRBD1 (6 bases). V lost 3 bases and J 3 bases, leaving 8 bases between the germline ends. The germline V gene has CDR1 KGHSY and CDR2 FQNENV. This CDR3 has 13 residues. The CDR3 protein is CASSHEGDYGYTF. CDR3 bases: TGTGCCAGCAGCCACGAGGGGGACTATGGCTACACCTTC.

This sequence joins TRBV28 and TRBJ2-1; TRBD1 agrees at 8 bases. V gave up 6 bases and J gave up 9 bases; unmatched junction bases: 13. This CDR3 region has 15 residues. In germline, CDR1 is MDHEN, CDR2 SYDVKM. CDR3 sequence reads: CASRLFSGQAVEQFF. CDR3 nucleotide sequence: TGTGCCAGCAGACTGTTCTCGGGACAGGCCGTTGAGCAGTTCTTC.

The chain recombines TRBV6-5 with TRBJ1-1; D is unresolved. CDR1 MNHEY and CDR2 SVGAGI come from the germline V gene. The CDR3 spans 16 residues. V lost 0 bases and J lost 4, with 15 bases in between. CDR3 DNA sequence: TGTGCCAGCAGTTACTCGAGGTCCAGGAGGGCCACTGAAGCTTTCTTT. Its translation: CASSYSRSRRATEAFF.

J is TRBJ1-2 and V is TRBV19, with D possibly TRBD1 on 5 matching bases. The germline V gene encodes CDR1 LNHDA and CDR2 SQIVND (reference sequence). This CDR3 is built from 12 residues. V shed 10 bases and J shed 4 bases, with 13 bases lying between them. The CDR3 nucleotides read TGTGCCACTGTCCAGGGAACCTATGGCTACACCTTC. Protein sequence: CATVQGTYGYTF.

The chain employs TRBV13 and TRBJ2-7; weak D call: TRBD1 (5 bases). Trimming removed 0 bases from V and 2 bases from J, with 11 bases in between. The CDR3 extends over 15 amino acids. Germline CDR1 reads PRHDT; CDR2 reads FYEKMQ (reference sequence). CDR3 sequence: CASSLGRASPYEQYF. The CDR3 nucleotides are TGTGCCAGCAGCTTAGGCAGGGCCTCTCCCTACGAGCAGTACTTC.

V and J are TRBV28 and TRBJ2-5, with 12 bases identical to TRBD2. CDR1 MDHEN and CDR2 SYDVKM come from the germline V gene. The CDR3 length is 16 residues. The V and J ends lost 2 bases and 5 bases, in that order; junction bases with no gene match: 6. The CDR3 region has the DNA TGTGCCAGCAGTTTAGGTGGACTAGCGGGACGGGAGACCCAGTACTTC. It codes for CASSLGGLAGRETQYF.

The chain employs TRBV6-1 and TRBJ1-2; D gene uncertain. V was cut by 0 bases and J by 4 bases, with 9 bases left in between. The germline CDR1 and CDR2 sequences are MNHNS and SASEGT. The CDR3 consists of 14 residues. CDR3 DNA sequence: TGTGCCAGCAGTGAAGCGCTCGACACCTATGGCTACACCTTC. Its translation: CASSEALDTYGYTF.

This clone has more than one count but fewer than ten. The chain uses TRBV10-3 and TRBJ2-7, with TRBD2 matching 7 bases. Trimming took 1 base from V and 4 from J; bases not matched to a gene: 4. The CDR3 runs to 14 residues. Per the germline V gene, CDR1 is ENHRY and CDR2 is SYGVKD. The CDR3 region is CAISEYGGRYEQYF. CDR3 sequence (DNA): TGTGCCATCAGTGAGTACGGGGGGAGGTACGAGCAGTACTTC.

This chain joins TRBV5-4 and TRBJ2-1; 7 nucleotides align to TRBD2. CDR3 length equals 13 residues. V lost 4 bases, J lost 8 bases, and 6 bases stayed unmatched. In germline, CDR1 is SGHNT, CDR2 YYREEE (reference sequence). The CDR3, as DNA: TGTGCCAGCAGCCTAGGGGAGGGATATGAGCAGTTCTTC. This translates into CASSLGEGYEQFF.

The rearrangement uses TRBV9 and TRBJ2-6; the D is unclear. This CDR3 region has 14 residues. The germline V gene encodes CDR1 SGDLS and CDR2 YYNGEE. The V end was cut by 3 bases, the J end by 13 bases, with 17 bases between. The CDR3 spells CASSAEDSFGVLTF. CDR3 in DNA: TGTGCCAGCAGCGCAGAAGACTCTTTTGGGGTCCTGACTTTC.

V and J are TRBV19 and TRBJ2-7; maybe TRBD2 (5 bases). The CDR3 length is 13 residues. Germline V gene data show CDR1 as LNHDA and CDR2 as SQIVND (reference sequence). Trimming removed 3 bases at V and 0 bases at J, with 6 bases between. As DNA, the CDR3 is TGTGCCAGTAGTATTGGGAGCTCCTACGAGCAGTACTTC. This sequence encodes CASSIGSSYEQYF.

This sequence joins TRBV6-5 and TRBJ2-5; 7 bases map to TRBD2. Germline CDR1 is MNHEY and CDR2 is SVGAGI. CDR3 length: 15 residues. The V segment lost 6 bases and the J segment 2 bases; nucleotides outside the gene matches: 9. CDR3 DNA: TGTGCCAGCAGATCTGACGGGAGGAGTCAAGAGACCCAGTACTTC. The encoded protein is CASRSDGRSQETQYF.

V usage is TRBV6-1 and J usage is TRBJ1-1; no definite D call. V dropped 6 bases and J dropped 3 bases, with 14 bases sitting between them. Germline V gene data show CDR1 as MNHNS and CDR2 as SASEGT. The CDR3 sequence is 14 residues long. The CDR3 sequence is CASRRLGTDTEAFF. The CDR3 DNA follows: TGTGCCAGCAGGAGACTAGGAACGGACACTGAAGCTTTCTTT.

The chain links TRBV27 to TRBJ2-1, with D perhaps matching TRBD1 (6 bases). V was clipped by 5 bases and J by 5 bases, with 13 bases between them. This CDR3 is 14 amino acids long. Germline values: CDR1 MNHEY, CDR2 SMNVEV (reference sequence). CDR3 bases: TGTGCCAGCAGTCGGGACATGGTGGACAATGAGCAGTTCTTC. The encoded protein is CASSRDMVDNEQFF.

This rearrangement joins TRBV19 to TRBJ2-1; maybe TRBD1 (5 bases). Trimming cost V 2 bases and J 0 bases, with 20 bases left between them. Germline V gene data show CDR1 as LNHDA and CDR2 as SQIVND (reference sequence). The CDR3 runs to 19 residues. This chain's CDR3 is CASSIRGAGRPSSYNEQFF. In DNA form, the CDR3 reads TGTGCCAGTAGTATAAGGGGTGCAGGGCGCCCCAGCTCCTACAATGAGCAGTTCTTC.

The V gene is TRBV29-1, the J gene TRBJ1-4, with no clear D. This CDR3 spans 17 amino acids. V was cut by 7 bases and J by 8 bases, with 29 bases left in between. The germline CDR1 and CDR2 sequences are SQVTM and ANQGSEA. The CDR3 region is CSAGNLGLRGGGEKLFF. The CDR3, as DNA: TGCAGCGCTGGAAACTTGGGTTTGCGTGGAGGAGGGGAAAAACTGTTTTTT.

This chain uses TRBV4-2 with TRBJ2-7; no firm D call. Germline V gives CDR1 LGHNA, CDR2 YNFKEQ. Trimming took 0 bases from V and 3 from J, leaving 15 bases between them. The length of the CDR3 is 16 residues. CDR3 residues: CASSQESTSQVYEQYF. The CDR3 DNA reads TGTGCCAGCAGCCAAGAATCGACCAGCCAGGTCTACGAGCAGTACTTC.

This chain joins TRBV30 and TRBJ2-7; TRBD2 matches at 9 bases. The CDR3 consists of 14 residues. Trimming took 5 bases from V and 0 from J; bases not matched to a gene: 5. Germline CDR1 reads GTSNPN; CDR2 reads SVGIG (reference sequence). The CDR3 is CAWALAGSSYEQYF. CDR3 in DNA: TGTGCCTGGGCACTAGCGGGCAGCTCCTACGAGCAGTACTTC.

The V gene is TRBV7-3, the J gene TRBJ2-3, with 12 bases matching TRBD2. CDR1 and CDR2 from the germline V gene are SGHTA and FQGTGA. The CDR3 runs 14 residues. With V trimmed by 7 bases and J by 4 bases, 3 bases remained unmatched. CDR3 region: CASTPSGRADTQYF. The DNA for the CDR3 is TGTGCCAGCACCCCTAGCGGGAGGGCAGATACGCAGTATTTT.

V is TRBV2 and J is TRBJ2-1, with 13 positions matching TRBD2. The CDR3 consists of 15 residues. Germline CDR1 reads SNHLY; CDR2 reads FYNNEI. The V gene end was trimmed by 6 bases and the J gene end by 12 bases; junction bases not matched to a gene: 11. The CDR3 bases are TGTGCCAGCAGGGCCCGGACTAGCGGGAGTGTCGCGCAGTTCTTC. Translation: CASRARTSGSVAQFF. Variable domain in full (rest from reference TRBV2 and TRBJ2-1): EPEVTQTPSHQVTQMGQEVILRCVPISNHLYFYWYRQILGQKVEFLVSFYNNEISEKSEIFDDQFSVERPDGSNFTLKIRSTKLEDSAMYFCASRARTSGSVAQFFGPGTRLTVL.

V gene TRBV10-3 combines with J gene TRBJ2-7, with 7 bases aligning to TRBD2. This CDR3 is built from 14 residues. The germline V gene encodes CDR1 ENHRY and CDR2 SYGVKD. V shed 4 bases and J 0 bases; nucleotides not matched to a gene: 3. The CDR3 coding sequence is TGTGCCATCAGTGTGACGGGGGGCTCCTACGAGCAGTACTTC. Its protein product is CAISVTGGSYEQYF.

The V gene is TRBV5-4, the J gene TRBJ2-7; TRBD2 matches 7 bases. The length of the CDR3 is 18 residues. Germline V gene data show CDR1 as SGHNT and CDR2 as YYREEE (reference sequence). Germline trimming cut 2 bases from V and 0 bases from J; bases unmatched to any gene: 14. DNA for the CDR3: TGTGCCAGCAGCTTCCTAGGGAGGGCAGCGCAGAGCTCCTACGAGCAGTACTTC. This sequence encodes CASSFLGRAAQSSYEQYF.

The rearrangement links TRBV5-4 to TRBJ2-5; 7 positions agree with TRBD1. The CDR3 totals 14 residues. Unmatched junction bases numbered 7, after V lost 4 bases and J lost 4 bases. The germline gives CDR1 SGHNT, CDR2 YYREEE (reference sequence). CDR3 sequence (DNA): TGTGCCAGCAGCGGCCGACAGGGCAGAGAGACCCAGTACTTC. It yields the protein CASSGRQGRETQYF.

V gene TRBV9 combines with J gene TRBJ2-3; TRBD2 matches at 12 bases. With 3 bases clipped from V and 5 bases from J, the junction kept 4 bases outside the gene matches. Germline V gene lookup returns CDR1 SGDLS and CDR2 YYNGEE. The CDR3 sequence is 15 residues long. The CDR3 nucleotides are TGTGCCAGCAGCGCCCCGGGACTAGCGGGAGATACGCAGTATTTT. Translated: CASSAPGLAGDTQYF.

The chain combines TRBV4-1 with TRBJ2-7, with 8 nucleotides matching TRBD1. Trimming at V came to 6 bases and at J to 1 base, leaving 11 bases not matched to a gene. The CDR3 is 16 residues long. Germline CDR1 MGHRA, CDR2 YSYEKL. CDR3 DNA: TGCGCCAGCAGTCAGAGCCGGGACAGGAATTCCTACGAGCAGTACTTC. This translates into CASSQSRDRNSYEQYF.